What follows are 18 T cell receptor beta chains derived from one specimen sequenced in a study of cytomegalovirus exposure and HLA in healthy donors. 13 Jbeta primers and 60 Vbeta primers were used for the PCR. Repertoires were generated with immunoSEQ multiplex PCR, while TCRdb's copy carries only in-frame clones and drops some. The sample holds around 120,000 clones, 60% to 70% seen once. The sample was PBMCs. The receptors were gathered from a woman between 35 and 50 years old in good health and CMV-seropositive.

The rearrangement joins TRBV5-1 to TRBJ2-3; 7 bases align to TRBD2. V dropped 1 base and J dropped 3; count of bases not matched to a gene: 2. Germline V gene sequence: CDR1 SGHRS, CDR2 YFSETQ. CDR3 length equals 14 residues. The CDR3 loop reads CASSLPGGTDTQYF. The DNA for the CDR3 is TGCGCCAGCAGCTTGCCGGGGGGAACAGATACGCAGTATTTT.

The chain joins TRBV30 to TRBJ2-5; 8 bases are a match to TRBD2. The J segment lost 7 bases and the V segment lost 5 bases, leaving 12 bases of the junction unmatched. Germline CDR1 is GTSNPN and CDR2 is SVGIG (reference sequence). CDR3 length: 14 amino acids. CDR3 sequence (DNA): TGTGCCTGGGCCGGGACTAGGTTTGATGGGACCCAGTACTTC. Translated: CAWAGTRFDGTQYF.

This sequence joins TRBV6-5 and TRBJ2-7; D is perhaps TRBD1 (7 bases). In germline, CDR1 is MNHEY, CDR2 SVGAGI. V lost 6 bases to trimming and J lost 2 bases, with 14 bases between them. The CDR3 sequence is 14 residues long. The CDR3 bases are TGTGCCAGCAGGCCCCAGGGGGGCGCCTACGAGCAGTACTTC. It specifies CASRPQGGAYEQYF.

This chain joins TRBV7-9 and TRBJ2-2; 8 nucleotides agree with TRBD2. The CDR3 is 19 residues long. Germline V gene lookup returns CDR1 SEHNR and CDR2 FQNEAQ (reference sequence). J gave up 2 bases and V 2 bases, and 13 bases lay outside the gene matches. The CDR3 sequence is CASSLQGRGLGGNTGELFF. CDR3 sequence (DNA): TGTGCCAGCAGCTTACAGGGACGGGGACTAGGAGGTAACACCGGGGAGCTGTTTTTT. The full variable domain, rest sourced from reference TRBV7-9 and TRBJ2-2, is DTGVSQNPRHKITKRGQNVTFRCDPISEHNRLYWYRQTLGQGPEFLTYFQNEAQLEKSRLLSDRFSAERPKGSFSTLEIQRTEQGDSAMYLCASSLQGRGLGGNTGELFFGEGSRLTVL.

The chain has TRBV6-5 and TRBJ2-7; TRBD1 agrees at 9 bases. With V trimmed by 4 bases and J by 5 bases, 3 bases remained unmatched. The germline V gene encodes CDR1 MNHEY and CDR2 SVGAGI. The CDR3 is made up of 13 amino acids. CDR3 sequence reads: CASSSGQGNEQYF. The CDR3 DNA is TGTGCCAGCAGTTCAGGACAGGGGAACGAGCAGTACTTC.

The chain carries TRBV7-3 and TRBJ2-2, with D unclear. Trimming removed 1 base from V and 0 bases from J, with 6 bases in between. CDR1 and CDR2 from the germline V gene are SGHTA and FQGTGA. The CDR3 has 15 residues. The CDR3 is CASSLNPANTGELFF. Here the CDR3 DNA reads TGTGCCAGCAGCTTAAACCCAGCGAACACCGGGGAGCTGTTTTTT.

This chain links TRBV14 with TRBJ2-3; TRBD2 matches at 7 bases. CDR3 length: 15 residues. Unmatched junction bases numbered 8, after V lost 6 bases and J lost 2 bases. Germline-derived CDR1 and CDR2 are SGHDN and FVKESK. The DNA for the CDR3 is TGTGCCAGCAGACCCACTGGGACTATCACAGATACGCAGTATTTT. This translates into CASRPTGTITDTQYF.

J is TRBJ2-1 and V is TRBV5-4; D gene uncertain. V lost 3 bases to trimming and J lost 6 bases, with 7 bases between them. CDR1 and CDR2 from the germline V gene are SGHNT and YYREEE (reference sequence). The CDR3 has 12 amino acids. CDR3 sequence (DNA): TGTGCCAGCAGCTCGATAGTCAATGAGCAGTTCTTC. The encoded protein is CASSSIVNEQFF.

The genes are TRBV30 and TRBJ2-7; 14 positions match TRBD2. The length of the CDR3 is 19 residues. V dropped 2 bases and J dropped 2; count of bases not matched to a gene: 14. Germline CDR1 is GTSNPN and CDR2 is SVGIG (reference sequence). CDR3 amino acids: CAWSISRVGLAGGTYEQYF. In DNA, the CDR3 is TGTGCCTGGAGTATTTCCAGGGTCGGACTAGCGGGAGGCACCTACGAGCAGTACTTC.

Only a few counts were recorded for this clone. CDR3 coding DNA: TGCAGCGTTGAAGGTTGGGGCTCCGGCACAGATACGCAGTATTTT. It is translated as CSVEGWGSGTDTQYF. V and J are TRBV29-1 and TRBJ2-3, with D tentatively TRBD1 (5 bases). The V gene's germline CDR1 is SQVTM and CDR2 ANQGSEA. Trimming removed 1 base from V and 1 base from J, with 12 bases in between. This CDR3 has 15 residues.

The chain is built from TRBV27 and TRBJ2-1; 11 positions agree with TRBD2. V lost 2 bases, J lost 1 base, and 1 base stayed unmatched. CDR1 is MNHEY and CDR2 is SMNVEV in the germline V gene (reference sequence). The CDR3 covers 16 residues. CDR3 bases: TGTGCCAGCAGTTTAGGGACTAGCGGTTCCTACAATGAGCAGTTCTTC. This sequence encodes CASSLGTSGSYNEQFF.

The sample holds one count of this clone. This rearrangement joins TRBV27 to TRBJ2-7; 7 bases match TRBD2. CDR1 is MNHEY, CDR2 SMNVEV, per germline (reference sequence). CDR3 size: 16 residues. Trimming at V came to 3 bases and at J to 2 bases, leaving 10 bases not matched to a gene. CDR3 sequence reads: CASSFSGLVVTYEQYF. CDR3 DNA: TGTGCCAGCAGTTTTTCTGGACTAGTCGTAACCTACGAGCAGTACTTC.

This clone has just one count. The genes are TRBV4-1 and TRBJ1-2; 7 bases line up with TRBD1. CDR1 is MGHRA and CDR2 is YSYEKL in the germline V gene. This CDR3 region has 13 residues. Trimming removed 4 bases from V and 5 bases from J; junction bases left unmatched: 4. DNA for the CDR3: TGCGCCAGCAGCCCTGGGACAGCGTATGGCTACACCTTC. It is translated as CASSPGTAYGYTF.

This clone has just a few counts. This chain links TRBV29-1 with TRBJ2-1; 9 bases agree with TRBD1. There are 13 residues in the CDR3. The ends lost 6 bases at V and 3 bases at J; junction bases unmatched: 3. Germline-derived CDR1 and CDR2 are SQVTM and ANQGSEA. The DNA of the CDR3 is TGCAGCGTCGAGGGACAGGGCTACAATGAGCAGTTCTTC. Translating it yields CSVEGQGYNEQFF.

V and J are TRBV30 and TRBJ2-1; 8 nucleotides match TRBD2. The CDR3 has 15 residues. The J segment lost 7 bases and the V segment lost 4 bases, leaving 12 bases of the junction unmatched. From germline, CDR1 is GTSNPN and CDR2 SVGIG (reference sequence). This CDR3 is CAWTPGGAPGNEQFF. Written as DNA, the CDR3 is TGTGCCTGGACCCCCGGGGGGGCCCCTGGGAATGAGCAGTTCTTC.

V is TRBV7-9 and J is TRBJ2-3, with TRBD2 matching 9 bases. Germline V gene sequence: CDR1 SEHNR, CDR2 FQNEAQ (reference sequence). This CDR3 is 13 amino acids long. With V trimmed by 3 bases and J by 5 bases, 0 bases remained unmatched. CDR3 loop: CASSLTSGDTQYF. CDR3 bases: TGTGCCAGCAGCTTGACTAGCGGAGATACGCAGTATTTT.

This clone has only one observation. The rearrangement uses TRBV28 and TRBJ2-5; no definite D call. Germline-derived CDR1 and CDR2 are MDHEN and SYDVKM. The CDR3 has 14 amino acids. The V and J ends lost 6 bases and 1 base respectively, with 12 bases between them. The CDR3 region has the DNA TGTGCCAGCAGGGTCGGCGGAAGCCAAGAGACCCAGTACTTC. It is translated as CASRVGGSQETQYF.

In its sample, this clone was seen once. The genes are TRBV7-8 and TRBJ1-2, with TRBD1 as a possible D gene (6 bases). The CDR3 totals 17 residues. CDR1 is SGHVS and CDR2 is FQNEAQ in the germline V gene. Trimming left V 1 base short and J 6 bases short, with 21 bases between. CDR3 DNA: TGTGCCAGCAGCTTAGGACCCGCGGGGGCATTAAAGGATGGCTACACCTTC. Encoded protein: CASSLGPAGALKDGYTF.